The 22 T cell receptor beta chains in this list originate from one sample, sequenced in a study of control samples from healthy donors and cancer patients. Sequenced by immunoSEQ multiplex PCR; TCRdb stores in-frame clones only, minus some. This table has under 150,000 clones, 75% to 90% appearing once. What was sequenced was blood. These receptor sequences come from a man aged 30-40 years in good health.

CDR3 sequence: CASSQDAGGSFETQYF. As DNA, the CDR3 is TGTGCCAGCAGCCAAGATGCGGGGGGGTCGTTTGAGACCCAGTACTTC. J is TRBJ2-5 and V is TRBV3-1 (or the pseudogene TRBV3-2), with 9 positions matching TRBD2. Trimming cost V 0 bases and J 5 bases; bases outside gene matches: 7. Germline lookup yields CDR1 LGHDT and CDR2 YNNKEL (reference sequence). The CDR3 totals 16 residues.

This sequence joins TRBV6-5 and TRBJ1-1, with D maybe TRBD1 (5 bases). Trimming took 6 bases from V and 6 from J, leaving 17 bases between them. Per germline, CDR1 MNHEY and CDR2 SVGAGI. The length of the CDR3 is 14 residues. The CDR3 reads CASSPTATRAEAFF. Written as DNA, the CDR3 is TGTGCCAGCAGCCCGACAGCCACGCGTGCTGAAGCTTTCTTT.

This sequence joins TRBV27 and TRBJ1-5, with TRBD1 identical over 7 bases. The CDR3 covers 21 residues. CDR1 and CDR2 from the germline V gene are MNHEY and SMNVEV (reference sequence). Trimming took 5 bases from V and 0 from J; bases not matched to a gene: 22. CDR3 residues: CASSLSGWKTGNPISNQPQHF. The CDR3 DNA reads TGTGCCAGCAGTCTCTCGGGGTGGAAGACAGGGAACCCTATTAGCAATCAGCCCCAGCATTTT.

This clone was picked up one time. This rearrangement joins TRBV6-5 to TRBJ1-4, with unresolved D. Trimming cost V 11 bases and J 4 bases, with 5 bases left between them. This CDR3 comprises 10 residues. The V gene's germline CDR1 is MNHEY and CDR2 SVGAGI. DNA for the CDR3: TGTGCCTGCCGTAATGAAAAACTGTTTTTT. Protein product: CACRNEKLFF.

This rearrangement joins TRBV6-1 to TRBJ2-2; D is perhaps TRBD1 (5 bases). CDR1 and CDR2 (germline): MNHNS, SASEGT. Trimming took off 2 bases at V and 0 bases at J, with 13 bases between the two ends. CDR3 length: 17 residues. CDR3 region: CASSEFFDRPNTGELFF. Here the CDR3 DNA reads TGTGCCAGCAGTGAATTTTTTGACAGACCGAACACCGGGGAGCTGTTTTTT.

CDR3 amino acids: CASSGGLAGKAYEQYF. For the CDR3, the DNA is TGTGCCAGCAGTGGAGGACTAGCGGGGAAAGCCTACGAGCAGTACTTC. This chain uses TRBV6-1 with TRBJ2-7; 12 positions agree with TRBD2. The CDR3 extends over 16 amino acids. The V segment lost 4 bases and the J segment 2 bases; nucleotides outside the gene matches: 6. Germline assignment: CDR1 MNHNS and CDR2 SASEGT.

The chain has TRBV9 and TRBJ2-1; no firm D call. Germline CDR1 is SGDLS and CDR2 is YYNGEE. Trimming stripped 0 bases from V and 0 bases from J, with 10 bases between. This CDR3 is built from 16 residues. The CDR3 bases are TGTGCCAGCAGCGTAGGGCCTTTCCCCTCCTACAATGAGCAGTTCTTC. Translating gives CASSVGPFPSYNEQFF.

The chain uses TRBV7-2 and TRBJ1-1; no clear D. V gave up 2 bases and J gave up 0 bases, with 7 bases separating them. This CDR3 is built from 14 residues. The germline V gene encodes CDR1 SGHTA and CDR2 FQGNSA. DNA for the CDR3: TGTGCCAGCAGCTTATTACAGATGAACACTGAAGCTTTCTTT. Translation gives CASSLLQMNTEAFF. Filled out from reference TRBV7-2 and TRBJ1-1, the complete variable domain reads GAGVSQSPSNKVTEKGKDVELRCDPISGHTALYWYRQSLGQGLEFLIYFQGNSAPDKSGLPSDRFSAERTGGSVSTLTIQRTQQEDSAVYLCASSLLQMNTEAFFGQGTRLTVV.

The chain carries TRBV7-3 and TRBJ2-7; weak D call: TRBD2 (5 bases). This CDR3 is built from 12 residues. Trimming left V 10 bases short and J 2 bases short, with 12 bases between. Germline loops: CDR1 SGHTA, CDR2 FQGTGA. The CDR3 nucleotides are TGTGCCACCTCGGACTGGACCTACGAGCAGTACTTC. It codes for CATSDWTYEQYF.

This chain joins TRBV21-1 and TRBJ1-4; the D call of TRBD1 is as the table states it, not checked on the DNA. TRBV21-1 is designated a pseudogene. CDR3 length: 15 amino acids. In DNA, the CDR3 is TGTGCCAGCAGCAGACGGGCAGGGTCTTCTGAAAAACTGTTTTTT. Protein: CASSRRAGSSEKLFF.

The rearrangement links TRBV15 to TRBJ1-3; D is ambiguous. The CDR3 spans 16 residues. Germline CDR1 reads LNHNV; CDR2 reads YYDKDF (reference sequence). The V and J ends lost 3 bases and 0 bases respectively, with 12 bases between them. Here the CDR3 reads CATSRRAGSSGNTIYF. DNA of the CDR3: TGTGCCACCAGCAGGAGGGCAGGCTCCTCTGGAAACACCATATATTTT.

The chain employs TRBV29-1 and TRBJ1-2; D remains ambiguous. V lost 4 bases to trimming and J lost 8 bases, with 11 bases between them. The CDR3 has 11 amino acids. Per germline, CDR1 SQVTM and CDR2 ANQGSEA. CDR3 nucleotides: TGCAGCGTTGTTGCAGTTAACGGCTACACCTTC. Translating it yields CSVVAVNGYTF.

This clone showed up just once. The chain couples TRBV6-5 to TRBJ2-6; D call uncertain. V lost 1 base to trimming and J lost 1 base, with 2 bases between them. CDR1 and CDR2 from the germline V gene are MNHEY and SVGAGI. This CDR3 has 14 amino acids. CDR3 bases: TGTGCCAGCAGTTACTTGTCTGGGGCCAACGTCCTGACTTTC. Protein: CASSYLSGANVLTF.

The J gene is TRBJ2-1, the V gene TRBV9; 7 bases agree with TRBD1. The germline gives CDR1 SGDLS, CDR2 YYNGEE. The CDR3 consists of 13 residues. V was pared by 3 bases and J by 9 bases, with 6 bases of the junction left unmatched. Written as DNA, the CDR3 is TGTGCCAGCAGCGGGAAAGGGGACAGTGAGCAGTTCTTC. It encodes CASSGKGDSEQFF.

This clone came up a few times. The chain has TRBV14 and TRBJ2-7; 7 bases are a match to TRBD1. The CDR3 runs to 12 residues. Losses at the gene ends were 1 base for V and 10 bases for J; bases not matched to a gene: 4. Germline V gene sequence: CDR1 SGHDN, CDR2 FVKESK. CDR3 protein: CASSQGNRGQYF. For the CDR3, the DNA is TGTGCCAGCAGCCAAGGGAACAGGGGCCAGTACTTC. The variable domain in full, completed from reference TRBV14 and TRBJ2-7, reads EAGVTQFPSHSVIEKGQTVTLRCDPISGHDNLYWYRRVMGKEIKFLLHFVKESKQDESGMPNNRFLAERTGGTYSTLKVQPAELEDSGVYFCASSQGNRGQYFGPGTRLTVT.

V usage is TRBV21-1 and J usage is TRBJ2-3; the D call in the table, TRBD2, was not verified against the DNA. TRBV21-1 is labeled a pseudogene. This CDR3 has 17 amino acids. CDR3 bases: TGTGCCAGCAGCAAACCCGCTAGCGGGCGGGGCACAGATACGCAGTATTTT. Protein product: CASSKPASGRGTDTQYF.

V usage is TRBV11-2 and J usage is TRBJ2-6; D unresolved. This CDR3 comprises 14 residues. Trimming left V 3 bases short and J 0 bases short, with 3 bases between. Germline V lookup: CDR1 SGHAT, CDR2 FQNNGV. The CDR3 sequence is CASSFTSGANVLTF. In nucleotides, the CDR3 is TGTGCCAGCAGCTTCACCTCTGGGGCCAACGTCCTGACTTTC.

The chain combines TRBV4-2 with TRBJ2-7, with 9 bases fitting TRBD2. V was pared by 2 bases and J by 2 bases, with 13 bases of the junction left unmatched. In germline, CDR1 is LGHNA, CDR2 YNFKEQ. CDR3 length: 18 residues. The CDR3: CASSQPGRGLAFAYEQYF. CDR3 coding DNA: TGTGCCAGCAGCCAACCGGGAAGAGGACTAGCGTTTGCCTACGAGCAGTACTTC.

The V and J genes are TRBV3-1 (or the pseudogene TRBV3-2) and TRBJ1-2; D is unresolved. V was trimmed by 0 bases and J by 4 bases, leaving 9 bases between them. The length of the CDR3 is 14 residues. CDR1 is LGHDT and CDR2 is YNNKEL in the germline V gene (reference sequence). The CDR3 nucleotides read TGTGCCAGCAGCCAAGATGGAAGGATCTATGGCTACACCTTC. The encoded protein is CASSQDGRIYGYTF.

The chain has TRBV2 and TRBJ1-4, with D uncertain. This CDR3 is 14 amino acids long. Trimming took 6 bases from V and 5 from J, leaving 13 bases between them. The germline CDR1 and CDR2 sequences are SNHLY and FYNNEI. CDR3 DNA sequence: TGTGCCAGCAGATTTACCGGGAGGAATGAAAAACTGTTTTTT. Translating it yields CASRFTGRNEKLFF.

The chain couples TRBV5-5 to TRBJ2-1; maybe TRBD1 (7 bases). The germline gives CDR1 SGHKS, CDR2 YYEKEE (reference sequence). This CDR3 contains 15 residues. The V gene lost 4 bases and the J gene lost 1 base, with 12 bases spanning the gap. The CDR3 here is CASSPQGGSYNEQFF. The CDR3 DNA reads TGTGCCAGCAGCCCCCAGGGGGGATCCTACAATGAGCAGTTCTTC.

This sequence joins TRBV6-5 and TRBJ2-7; no reliable D call. The V end lost 0 bases, the J end lost 4 bases, and 10 bases lay between the germline ends. Germline assignment: CDR1 MNHEY and CDR2 SVGAGI. The CDR3 spans 14 residues. In nucleotides, the CDR3 is TGTGCCAGCAGTTACTCTGGCAGGACGTACGAGCAGTACTTC. Translation: CASSYSGRTYEQYF.